These T cell receptor beta chains were read from a single sample in a study of follicular helper T cells after annual influenza vaccination. Generated by immunoSEQ multiplex PCR, the TCRdb table keeps only in-frame clones and is missing some. Among 9,300 or so clones, about 82% were seen once, and the ten largest hold 3.6%. The material sequenced was CXCR5+ CD38- circulating T follicular helper cells from blood, taken 7 days after influenza vaccination. The receptors stem from an adult who received the influenza vaccine. CDR3s include the opening cysteine and the closing phenylalanine or tryptophan. D genes are given only for firm matches. Rows may omit the clone size; those that give it use once, few, many or a size class.

TRBV29-1,.,.,TRBJ2-5,TGCAGCGTAGGGGTGAGACTAGAAGAGACCCAGTACTTC,CSVGVRLEETQYF
TRBV28,TRBD2,.,TRBJ2-1,TGTGCCAGCAGCCAAATCACCCCGACTAGCGGGAGAGTTTACAATGAGCAGTTCTTC,CASSQITPTSGRVYNEQFF
TRBV15,TRBD1,.,TRBJ1-1,TGTGCCACCAGCAGAACGGGACAGATGAACACTGAAGCTTTCTTT,CATSRTGQMNTEAFF
TRBV6-1,TRBD2,once,TRBJ2-3,TGTGCCAGTAACCGAGCGGGAGTAATTACAGATACGCAGTATTTT,CASNRAGVITDTQYF
TRBV27,TRBD2,.,TRBJ2-1,TGTGCCAGCAGTTATCAGGGACTAGCGGGATACAATGAGCAGTTCTTC,CASSYQGLAGYNEQFF
TRBV5-1,TRBD1,.,TRBJ2-2,TGCGCCAGCAGCCCCGGACAGGGTTCGGTCGGGGAGCTGTTTTTT,CASSPGQGSVGELFF
TRBV6-1,.,.,TRBJ2-5,TGTGCCAGCAGTTCCTATGGATCCCAAGAGACCCAGTACTTC,CASSSYGSQETQYF
TRBV6-1,.,.,TRBJ2-7,TGTGCCAGCCTGAGAGGGGTCCGCGAGCAGTACTTC,CASLRGVREQYF
TRBV5-1,.,.,TRBJ2-2,TGCGCCAGCAGCTTGATGCCGGGGGCCGGGGAGCTGTTTTTT,CASSLMPGAGELFF
TRBV2,.,.,TRBJ1-1,TGTGCCAGCCTTGAGGGCAGTTGGAACACTGAAGCTTTCTTT,CASLEGSWNTEAFF
TRBV4-1,.,.,TRBJ1-6,TGCGCCAGCAGCCAAGAGTCGAGAAATTCACCCCTCCACTTT,CASSQESRNSPLHF
TRBV6-1,TRBD1,once,TRBJ2-7,TGTGCCAGCGAGAGAGGGGGCGTCCCCTACGAGCAGTACTTC,CASERGGVPYEQYF
TRBV29-1,.,.,TRBJ2-1,TGCAGCGTTGGTCCGGGCCGCAATGAGCAGTTCTTC,CSVGPGRNEQFF
TRBV9,.,.,TRBJ2-3,TGTGCCAGCAGCGTACGCGGGGTGTCCAGCACAGATACGCAGTATTTT,CASSVRGVSSTDTQYF
TRBV19,TRBD2,.,TRBJ2-1,TGTGCCAGTAGTACCCAAGCGGGAGCCCCCAATGAGCAGTTCTTC,CASSTQAGAPNEQFF